Listed below are T cell receptor beta chains from one sample, sequenced in a study of T cells in Graves' hyperthyroidism and ophthalmopathy. TCRdb redid the calling of the multiplex PCR reads with MiXCR, one entry per CDR3 protein. The table shows fewer than 750,000 distinct CDR3 sequences, with roughly 46% occurring only once. Specimen: peripheral blood or thyroid tissue (not recorded which). These receptors all stem from a young woman with Graves' hyperthyroidism. The CDR3 runs from the conserved cysteine through the conserved F or W. The order of the fields is V gene, D gene, J gene, clone size, CDR3 DNA, CDR3 protein. The D gene is left open where the match is weak. Some rows have no size entry. The others give once, few or many, or a class for an expanded clone.

v_gene: TRBV10-3
d_gene: NA
j_gene: TRBJ1-1
abundance: NA
CDR3nt: TGTGCCACCGGGGACGGGAACACTGAAGCTTTCTTT
CDR3aa: CATGDGNTEAFF

v_gene: TRBV14
d_gene: NA
j_gene: TRBJ1-2
abundance: many
CDR3nt: TGTGCCAGCAGCCAATCGGGGTCTGGCTACACCTTC
CDR3aa: CASSQSGSGYTF

v_gene: TRBV7-8
d_gene: TRBD2
j_gene: TRBJ2-7
abundance: many
CDR3nt: TGTGCCAGCAGACCTACTAGCGGCTCCTACGAGCAGTACTTC
CDR3aa: CASRPTSGSYEQYF

v_gene: TRBV14
d_gene: NA
j_gene: TRBJ1-2
abundance: NA
CDR3nt: TGTGCCAGCAGCCAAGCCTGGGGGGACTATGGCTACACCTTC
CDR3aa: CASSQAWGDYGYTF

v_gene: TRBV14
d_gene: NA
j_gene: TRBJ1-4
abundance: NA
CDR3nt: TGTGCCAGCAGCCAAGACCGGCCTAGCGGGCTCAATGAAAAACTGTTTTTT
CDR3aa: CASSQDRPSGLNEKLFF

v_gene: TRBV2
d_gene: TRBD1
j_gene: TRBJ2-7
abundance: many
CDR3nt: TGTGCCAGCAGAAGGGACAGCTCCTACGAGCAGTACTTC
CDR3aa: CASRRDSSYEQYF

v_gene: TRBV27
d_gene: NA
j_gene: TRBJ2-5
abundance: many
CDR3nt: TGTGCCAGCAGTTTGACCCGCGGTGGAGAGACCCAGTACTTC
CDR3aa: CASSLTRGGETQYF

v_gene: TRBV7-2
d_gene: TRBD2
j_gene: TRBJ2-7
abundance: once
CDR3nt: TGTGCCAGCAGCTTAGATCTAGCGGGAGGGTCATGGTACTTC
CDR3aa: CASSLDLAGGSWYF

v_gene: TRBV29-1
d_gene: NA
j_gene: TRBJ1-4
abundance: once
CDR3nt: TGCAGCGCCCGGGAAAACGGGTTAGGCACAACTAATGAAAAACTGTTTTTT
CDR3aa: CSARENGLGTTNEKLFF

v_gene: TRBV29-1
d_gene: NA
j_gene: TRBJ2-5
abundance: many
CDR3nt: TGCAGCGTTGGAGCTAGCAGCCAAGAGACCCAGTACTTC
CDR3aa: CSVGASSQETQYF

v_gene: TRBV18
d_gene: NA
j_gene: TRBJ2-7
abundance: few
CDR3nt: TGTGCCAGCTCACCACGTACAGGGAAAAACTACGAGCAGTACTTC
CDR3aa: CASSPRTGKNYEQYF

v_gene: TRBV20-1
d_gene: TRBD2
j_gene: TRBJ2-7
abundance: many
CDR3nt: TGCAGTGCTGGTCGACTAGCGGGAGACGGTTACGAGCAGTACTTC
CDR3aa: CSAGRLAGDGYEQYF

v_gene: TRBV24-1
d_gene: TRBD1
j_gene: TRBJ2-1
abundance: once
CDR3nt: TGTGCCACCAGTGATCCCAGGGGGCAGATTCACAATGAGCAGTTCTTC
CDR3aa: CATSDPRGQIHNEQFF

v_gene: TRBV12-3/TRBV12-4
d_gene: NA
j_gene: TRBJ2-5
abundance: few
CDR3nt: TGTGCCAGCACTTCAAGTGGGGTCCTGGAGACCCAGTACTTC
CDR3aa: CASTSSGVLETQYF

v_gene: TRBV7-9
d_gene: NA
j_gene: TRBJ1-5
abundance: many
CDR3nt: TGTGCCAGCAGCTTAGAGGCAAGTCATCAGCCCCAGCATTTT
CDR3aa: CASSLEASHQPQHF

v_gene: TRBV18
d_gene: NA
j_gene: TRBJ2-7
abundance: many
CDR3nt: TGTGCCAGCTCACCGCGCAGGGCGTCCTACGAGCAGTACTTC
CDR3aa: CASSPRRASYEQYF

v_gene: TRBV11-3
d_gene: NA
j_gene: TRBJ1-3
abundance: many
CDR3nt: TGTGCCAGCAGCCCCCGGGATCACAAGGGTGATCGAAACACCATATATTTT
CDR3aa: CASSPRDHKGDRNTIYF

v_gene: TRBV9
d_gene: NA
j_gene: TRBJ2-7
abundance: NA
CDR3nt: TGTGCCAGCAGCATCGGTCTATCCTACGAGCAGTACTTC
CDR3aa: CASSIGLSYEQYF

v_gene: TRBV14
d_gene: NA
j_gene: TRBJ2-7
abundance: NA
CDR3nt: TGTGCCAGCGGCCAAGTTTGGGGAGGCGAGCAGTACTTC
CDR3aa: CASGQVWGGEQYF

v_gene: TRBV12-3/TRBV12-4
d_gene: NA
j_gene: TRBJ1-4
abundance: NA
CDR3nt: TGTGCCAGCAGTTGGGGAGAACTGTTTTTT
CDR3aa: CASSWGELFF

v_gene: TRBV20-1
d_gene: TRBD2
j_gene: TRBJ2-7
abundance: many
CDR3nt: TGCAGTGCTAGAGTGGCGGGGGGACGCCACGAGCAGTACTTC
CDR3aa: CSARVAGGRHEQYF

v_gene: TRBV5-6
d_gene: NA
j_gene: TRBJ1-1
abundance: many
CDR3nt: TGTGCCAGCAGCTTAGACCAGGGGAACACTGAAGCTTTCTTT
CDR3aa: CASSLDQGNTEAFF

v_gene: TRBV20-1
d_gene: NA
j_gene: TRBJ2-5
abundance: NA
CDR3nt: TGCAGTGCACCCCGCCGGGACCAGTACTTC
CDR3aa: CSAPRRDQYF

v_gene: TRBV6-5
d_gene: NA
j_gene: TRBJ1-3
abundance: NA
CDR3nt: TGTGCCAGCAGTTACAATTCGGGAGACACCATATATTTT
CDR3aa: CASSYNSGDTIYF

v_gene: TRBV9
d_gene: NA
j_gene: TRBJ1-1
abundance: many
CDR3nt: TGTGCCAGCAGCGTAGGTCCAGGAAGAGGCACTGAAGCTTTCTTT
CDR3aa: CASSVGPGRGTEAFF

v_gene: TRBV2
d_gene: TRBD1
j_gene: TRBJ1-5
abundance: many
CDR3nt: TGTGCCAGCCAGGGGGCAGGGGGCAATCAGCCCCAGCATTTT
CDR3aa: CASQGAGGNQPQHF

v_gene: TRBV11-2
d_gene: NA
j_gene: TRBJ1-1
abundance: NA
CDR3nt: TGTGCCAGCCCCAGGGGCACTGAAGCTTTCTTT
CDR3aa: CASPRGTEAFF

v_gene: TRBV7-8
d_gene: NA
j_gene: TRBJ2-7
abundance: many
CDR3nt: TGTGCCAGCAGCCCGAGGCGGTCCCCGCCGGAGCAGTACTTC
CDR3aa: CASSPRRSPPEQYF

v_gene: TRBV5-1
d_gene: TRBD1
j_gene: TRBJ1-3
abundance: once
CDR3nt: TGCGCCAGCAGCTCAGGGGGCACCATATATTTT
CDR3aa: CASSSGGTIYF